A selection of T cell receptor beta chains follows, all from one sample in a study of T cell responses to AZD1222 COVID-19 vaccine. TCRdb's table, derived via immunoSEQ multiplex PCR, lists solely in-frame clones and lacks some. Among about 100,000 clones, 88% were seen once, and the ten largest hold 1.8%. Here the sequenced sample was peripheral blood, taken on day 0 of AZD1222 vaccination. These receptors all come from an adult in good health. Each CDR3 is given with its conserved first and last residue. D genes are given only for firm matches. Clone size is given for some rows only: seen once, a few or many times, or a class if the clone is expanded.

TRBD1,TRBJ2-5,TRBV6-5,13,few,TGTGCCAGCAGTTACGGACAGGGTGAGACCCAGTACTTC,CASSYGQGETQYF
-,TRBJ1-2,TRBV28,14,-,TGTGCCAGCAGCCAGGCCCGTTCTGACTATGGCTACACCTTC,CASSQARSDYGYTF
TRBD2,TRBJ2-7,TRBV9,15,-,TGTGCCAGCAGCCTAGCGGGAGGGAGCTCCTACGAGCAGTACTTC,CASSLAGGSSYEQYF
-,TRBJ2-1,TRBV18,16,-,TGTGCCAGCTCACCAGGGCTAGGGGGAGCGCACAATGAGCAGTTCTTC,CASSPGLGGAHNEQFF
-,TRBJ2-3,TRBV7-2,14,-,TGTGCCAGCAGCCCGGGCGGAAACACAGATACGCAGTATTTT,CASSPGGNTDTQYF
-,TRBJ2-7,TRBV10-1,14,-,TGCGCCAGCAGTGAGTCTAGGGCATCCTACGAGCAGTACTTC,CASSESRASYEQYF
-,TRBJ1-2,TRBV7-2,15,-,TGTGCCAGCAGCTTAGCCACAGCATCCAACTATGGCTACACCTTC,CASSLATASNYGYTF
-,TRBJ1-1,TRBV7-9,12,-,TGTGCCACAATAGCAGGCGTCCCTGAAGCTTTCTTT,CATIAGVPEAFF
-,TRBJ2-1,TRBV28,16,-,TGTGCCAGCAGTTTATTGGCAGCCAGCTCCTACAATGAGCAGTTCTTC,CASSLLAASSYNEQFF
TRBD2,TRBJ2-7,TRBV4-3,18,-,TGCGCCAGCAGCCAAGTTTCCGGGCGGGGGGAGAGGGCCTACGAGCAGTACTTC,CASSQVSGRGERAYEQYF
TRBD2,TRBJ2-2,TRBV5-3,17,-,TGTGCCAGAACCCCTCTTACTAGCGGGGCCTATATAGGGGAGCTGTTTTTT,CARTPLTSGAYIGELFF
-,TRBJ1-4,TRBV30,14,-,TGTGCCTGGAGTGTAAACGCGGGAGCTGAAAAACTGTTTTTT,CAWSVNAGAEKLFF
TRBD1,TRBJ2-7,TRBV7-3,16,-,TGTGCCAGCAGCTCCGACCCCGGGACAGGGGTCTACGAGCAGTACTTC,CASSSDPGTGVYEQYF
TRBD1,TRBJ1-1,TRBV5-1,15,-,TGCGCCAGCAGTTCCTCGGGACAGGGAAGGACTGAAGCTTTCTTT,CASSSSGQGRTEAFF
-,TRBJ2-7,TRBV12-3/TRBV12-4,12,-,TGTGCCAGCACTCAAGGGGGATACGAGCAGTACTTC,CASTQGGYEQYF
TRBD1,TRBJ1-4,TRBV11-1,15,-,TGTGCCAGCAGCCGAACGACAGGGAACGGTGAAAAACTGTTTTTT,CASSRTTGNGEKLFF
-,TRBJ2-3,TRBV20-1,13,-,TGCAGTGCTAGTATTTTGGGCACAGATACGCAGTATTTT,CSASILGTDTQYF
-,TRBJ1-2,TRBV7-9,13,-,TGTGCCAGCAGCTTAGGAGAAGGTTATGGCTACACCTTC,CASSLGEGYGYTF
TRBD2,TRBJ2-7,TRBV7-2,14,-,TGTGCCAGCAGGCCGGGACTAGCGGGAGAAGAGCAGTACTTC,CASRPGLAGEEQYF
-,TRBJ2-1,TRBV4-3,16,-,TGCGCCAGCAGCCAAGATCCTCGGGGGTACTACAATGAGCAGTTCTTC,CASSQDPRGYYNEQFF
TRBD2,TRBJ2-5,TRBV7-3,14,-,TGTGCCAGCAGCCCATTGGGGGGGAAGGAGACCCAGTACTTC,CASSPLGGKETQYF
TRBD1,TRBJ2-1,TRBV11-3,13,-,TGTGCCAGCAGCTCACGACAGGGCTATGAGCAGTTCTTC,CASSSRQGYEQFF
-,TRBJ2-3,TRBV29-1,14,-,TGCAGCGTCCGTAAGGGAGTCGGCACAGATACGCAGTATTTT,CSVRKGVGTDTQYF
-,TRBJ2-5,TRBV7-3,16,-,TGTGCCAGCAGCTTATCGGGCTCTAGAGGCCACGAGACCCAGTACTTC,CASSLSGSRGHETQYF
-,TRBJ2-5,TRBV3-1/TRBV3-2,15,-,TGTGCCAGCAGCCAAAGGGGTGGGGGCCAAGAGACCCAGTACTTC,CASSQRGGGQETQYF
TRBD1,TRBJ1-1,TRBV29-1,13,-,TGCAGCGTTGAGGGCAGGGGGCGAGGTGAAGCTTTCTTT,CSVEGRGRGEAFF
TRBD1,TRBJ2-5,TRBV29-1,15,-,TGCAGCGCTGACAGGGGACAGGGGGCTGGGGAGACCCAGTACTTC,CSADRGQGAGETQYF
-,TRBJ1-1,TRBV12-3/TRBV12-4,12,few,TGTGCCAGCAGTAACTTGAACACTGAAGCTTTCTTT,CASSNLNTEAFF
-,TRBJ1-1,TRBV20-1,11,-,TGCAGTGCTAGACAGGGAACTGAAGCTTTCTTT,CSARQGTEAFF
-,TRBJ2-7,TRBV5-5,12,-,TGTGCCAGCAGCTTCTTTCCGGGCGAGCAGTACTTC,CASSFFPGEQYF
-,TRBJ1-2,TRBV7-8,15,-,TGTGCCAGCAGCTTAGATCGGGGCGGTAGCTATGGCTACACCTTC,CASSLDRGGSYGYTF
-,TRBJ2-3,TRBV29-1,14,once,TGCAGCGTTTCACCCGACGGTATCATGGATACGCAGTATTTT,CSVSPDGIMDTQYF
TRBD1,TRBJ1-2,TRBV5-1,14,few,TGCGCCAGCACTCGGACAGGGGATAACTATGGCTACACCTTC,CASTRTGDNYGYTF
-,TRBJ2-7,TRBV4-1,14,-,TGCGCCAGCAGCCAAAACCTTTGGGGGACCGAGCAGTACTTC,CASSQNLWGTEQYF
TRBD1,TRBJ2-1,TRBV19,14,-,TGTGCCACTAGGACAGGGCCCACCTACAATGAGCAGTTCTTC,CATRTGPTYNEQFF
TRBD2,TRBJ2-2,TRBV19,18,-,TGTGCCAGTAGTATCGGACTAGCGGGAGCGTTAAACACCGGGGAGCTGTTTTTT,CASSIGLAGALNTGELFF
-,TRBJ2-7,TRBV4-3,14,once,TGCGCCAGCAGCCAGGGGGTGGGTTCCTACGAGCAGTACTTC,CASSQGVGSYEQYF
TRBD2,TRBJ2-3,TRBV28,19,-,TGTGCCAGCAGGCCCACTAGCGGGAGGGCCGATCGGGAGTTGGGGACGCAGTATTTT,CASRPTSGRADRELGTQYF
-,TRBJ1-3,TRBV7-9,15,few,TGTGCCAGCAGCTTGCAAACTAGCTCTGGAAACACCATATATTTT,CASSLQTSSGNTIYF
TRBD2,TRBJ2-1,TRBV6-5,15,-,TGTGCCAGCAGCCCAGTGGCTAGCGGGAGAGGTGAGCAGTTCTTC,CASSPVASGRGEQFF
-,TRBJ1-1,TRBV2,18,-,TGTGCCAGCAGTGAAATCCCATCGTACCGGACGGTGAACACTGAAGCTTTCTTT,CASSEIPSYRTVNTEAFF
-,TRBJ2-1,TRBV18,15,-,TGTGCCAGCTCTCCCCGGGGGACACTAGGCAATGAGCAGTTCTTC,CASSPRGTLGNEQFF
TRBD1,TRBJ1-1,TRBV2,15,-,TGTGCCAGCAGTGAAGCGCAGGGGGAGAACACTGAAGCTTTCTTT,CASSEAQGENTEAFF